The 30 T cell receptor beta chains listed next were all sequenced from one sample in a study of blood T cell repertoires in COVID-19. TCRdb's copy holds only in-frame clones and misses some; the assay was immunoSEQ multiplex PCR. Of about 70,000 clones in the sample, more than 75% were seen once. The specimen sequenced was peripheral blood. The origin of the receptors is a woman aged 80 or over with active or convalescent COVID-19.

This CDR3 is CASRRNPTNTDTQYF. CDR3 bases: TGTGCCAGCAGGAGGAACCCAACTAACACAGATACGCAGTATTTT. The V and J genes are TRBV11-2 and TRBJ2-3; D gene ambiguous. The CDR3 loop spans 15 amino acids. Trimming took off 6 bases at V and 2 bases at J, with 15 bases between the two ends. In germline, CDR1 is SGHAT, CDR2 FQNNGV.

The CDR3: CASSFPGGNEKLFF. The CDR3 DNA sequence: TGTGCCAGCAGCTTCCCAGGGGGCAACGAAAAACTGTTTTTT. The chain has TRBV13 and TRBJ1-4; 8 nucleotides align to TRBD1. Germline CDR1 and CDR2: PRHDT and FYEKMQ (reference sequence). There are 14 residues in the CDR3. Trimming took 3 bases from V and 8 from J; bases not matched to a gene: 5.

The rearrangement uses TRBV11-3 and TRBJ2-5; 9 bases are a match to TRBD2. This CDR3 region has 14 residues. Unmatched junction bases numbered 9, after V lost 6 bases and J lost 7 bases. Germline CDR1 is SGHNT and CDR2 is YENEEA. The DNA of the CDR3 is TGTGCCAGCAGTCGCGGGGGGGAGACGGTGACCCAGTACTTC. Amino acid sequence: CASSRGGETVTQYF.

This sequence joins TRBV19 and TRBJ2-3; tentative D call: TRBD2 (7 bases). V was pared by 9 bases and J by 5 bases, with 15 bases between. CDR3 length: 13 residues. CDR1 and CDR2 from the germline V gene are LNHDA and SQIVND (reference sequence). CDR3 nucleotides: TGTGCCAGCAGTGGGGGGGCGAGAGATACGCAGTATTTT. Protein sequence: CASSGGARDTQYF.

V is TRBV5-6 and J is TRBJ2-1; 7 positions match TRBD2. This CDR3 contains 11 residues. CDR1 and CDR2 from the germline V gene are SGHDT and YYEEEE. V gave up 6 bases and J gave up 8 bases; unmatched junction bases: 2. CDR3 DNA sequence: TGTGCCAGCACCCGGGGGGATGAGCAGTTCTTC. Encoded protein: CASTRGDEQFF.

The V gene is TRBV27, the J gene TRBJ1-2, with TRBD1 as a possible D gene (6 bases). From germline, CDR1 is MNHEY and CDR2 SMNVEV (reference sequence). The V gene lost 6 bases and the J gene lost 3 bases, with 17 bases spanning the gap. CDR3 length: 15 amino acids. CDR3 coding DNA: TGTGCCAGCAGCACCCTCCGGGGGGCGGACTATGGCTACACCTTC. Translated, it gives CASSTLRGADYGYTF.

This chain joins TRBV5-6 and TRBJ2-7; a weak D match, TRBD1 (6 bases). V was shortened by 3 bases and J by 6 bases, with 25 bases between the two germline ends. Per germline, CDR1 SGHDT and CDR2 YYEEEE. This CDR3 spans 17 amino acids. For the CDR3, the DNA is TGTGCCAGCAGCTCACCCGTAGTTGTGGCAGGGGTGGTCGAGCAGTACTTC. Amino acids: CASSSPVVVAGVVEQYF.

CDR3 DNA sequence: TGTGCCAGCAGCTTAGGCGACAGGGTCTATGGCTACACCTTC. It is translated as CASSLGDRVYGYTF. The V call is TRBV5-8, the J call TRBJ1-2, with 7 bases fitting TRBD1. The CDR3 is made up of 14 amino acids. CDR1 and CDR2 (germline): SGHTS, YDEGEE. With V trimmed by 2 bases and J by 4 bases, 5 bases remained unmatched.

The chain uses TRBV7-9 and TRBJ1-2; D not resolved. The CDR3 loop spans 12 amino acids. V dropped 8 bases and J dropped 3 bases, with 10 bases sitting between them. The germline CDR1 and CDR2 sequences are SEHNR and FQNEAQ (reference sequence). CDR3 coding DNA: TGTGCCAGCTCCTACCTAGACTATGGCTACACCTTC. Amino acid sequence: CASSYLDYGYTF.

CDR3 in amino acids: CASSHNPGLAGAYEQYF. The DNA of the CDR3 is TGTGCCAGCAGCCATAACCCGGGACTAGCGGGGGCATACGAGCAGTACTTC. This sequence joins TRBV3-1 (or the pseudogene TRBV3-2) and TRBJ2-7, with 14 nucleotides matching TRBD2. J lost 4 bases, V lost 3 bases, and 8 bases had no gene match. The germline V gene has CDR1 LGHDT and CDR2 YNNKEL (reference sequence). The CDR3 extends over 17 amino acids.

The rearrangement uses TRBV3-1 (or the pseudogene TRBV3-2) and TRBJ2-7; a weak D match, TRBD1 (5 bases). The germline V gene encodes CDR1 LGHDT and CDR2 YNNKEL (reference sequence). With 1 base removed from V and 2 bases from J, the gap between germline ends came to 12 bases. This CDR3 is built from 15 residues. The CDR3 protein is CASSQGPDIAYEQYF. CDR3 nucleotides: TGTGCCAGCAGCCAAGGCCCGGACATCGCCTACGAGCAGTACTTC.

This sequence joins TRBV5-8 and TRBJ2-2; D is unresolved. Germline V gene lookup returns CDR1 SGHTS and CDR2 YDEGEE. The CDR3 is 16 residues long. Trimming removed 6 bases from V and 7 bases from J, with 22 bases in between. This CDR3 is CASMPSKWAFYGELFF. For the CDR3, the DNA is TGTGCCAGCATGCCCTCCAAGTGGGCCTTTTACGGGGAGCTGTTTTTT.

The rearrangement links TRBV19 to TRBJ1-4; D call uncertain. Trimming removed 8 bases at V and 4 bases at J, with 14 bases between. The CDR3 sequence is 14 residues long. Germline-derived CDR1 and CDR2 are LNHDA and SQIVND (reference sequence). CDR3 in DNA: TGTGCCAGTCTCCCAAACCCGGGTAATGAAAAACTGTTTTTT. It yields the protein CASLPNPGNEKLFF.

The chain uses TRBV10-1 and TRBJ1-2, with 7 bases fitting TRBD1. The V gene's germline CDR1 is WNHNN and CDR2 SYGVQD (reference sequence). The CDR3 loop spans 18 amino acids. The ends lost 8 bases at V and 3 bases at J; junction bases unmatched: 21. In DNA, the CDR3 is TGCGCCAGCTCCTCGGCGAGGGGGCGAGGACTTCCGCACTATGGCTACACCTTC. Amino acids: CASSSARGRGLPHYGYTF.

The sample holds one count of this clone. The chain couples TRBV18 to TRBJ1-1; D is ambiguous. V lost 3 bases, J lost 8 bases, and 7 bases lay in between. The length of the CDR3 is 11 residues. From germline, CDR1 is KGHSH and CDR2 LQKENI. The CDR3, as DNA: TGTGCCAGCTCACCCGAGACAGAAGCTTTCTTT. Amino acid sequence: CASSPETEAFF.

The chain employs TRBV6-2 or TRBV6-3 and TRBJ1-2, with D possibly matching TRBD1 (6 bases). Germline lookup yields CDR1 MNHEY and CDR2 SVGEGT. V lost 7 bases to trimming and J lost 6 bases, with 15 bases between them. This CDR3 is 13 amino acids long. CDR3: CASTPRGTNGYTF. DNA of the CDR3: TGTGCCAGCACCCCCAGGGGAACCAATGGCTACACCTTC.

This rearrangement joins TRBV14 to TRBJ2-2; TRBD1 matches at 9 bases. Germline loops: CDR1 SGHDN, CDR2 FVKESK. The CDR3 is 15 residues long. The V and J ends lost 3 bases and 6 bases, in that order; junction bases with no gene match: 5. The DNA of the CDR3 is TGTGCCAGCAGCCAGGGACAGGGAGGATCCGGGGAGCTGTTTTTT. It encodes CASSQGQGGSGELFF.

The sample holds a few counts of this clone. The gene calls are TRBV7-2 and TRBJ2-3; weak D call: TRBD2 (6 bases). The CDR3 has 15 residues. The V end was cut by 1 base, the J end by 5 bases, with 13 bases between. The germline CDR1 and CDR2 sequences are SGHTA and FQGNSA. The CDR3 sequence: CASSLEGREVDTQYF. The CDR3 DNA sequence: TGTGCCAGCAGCTTAGAGGGCAGGGAGGTAGATACGCAGTATTTT.

This rearrangement joins TRBV15 to TRBJ2-3; unclear D gene. The CDR3 contains 14 residues. Germline V gene sequence: CDR1 LNHNV, CDR2 YYDKDF (reference sequence). The V and J ends lost 5 bases and 5 bases respectively, with 14 bases between them. This CDR3 is CATSEIEAVDTQYF. CDR3 bases: TGTGCCACCAGCGAAATAGAGGCGGTAGATACGCAGTATTTT.

The chain combines TRBV18 with TRBJ1-2, with D possibly being TRBD1 (5 bases). CDR3 length: 15 amino acids. Looked up from germline, CDR1 is KGHSH and CDR2 is LQKENI. V gave up 2 bases and J gave up 2 bases, with 12 bases separating them. The CDR3 reads CASSPVSGGNYGYTF. The DNA of the CDR3 is TGTGCCAGCTCACCAGTTAGCGGGGGAAACTATGGCTACACCTTC. Supplemented by reference TRBV18 and TRBJ1-2, the full variable domain reads NAGVMQNPRHLVRRRGQEARLRCSPMKGHSHVYWYRQLPEEGLKFMVYLQKENIIDESGMPKERFSAEFPKEGPSILRIQQVVRGDSAAYFCASSPVSGGNYGYTFGSGTRLTVV.

This clone was detected once. V is TRBV5-1 and J is TRBJ2-7, with D perhaps matching TRBD1 (6 bases). V was pared by 4 bases and J by 2 bases, with 13 bases between. Germline CDR1 is SGHRS and CDR2 is YFSETQ. This CDR3 is built from 14 residues. The CDR3 DNA reads TGCGCCAGCAGCACGGACAGTCGTACCTACGAGCAGTACTTC. Translated: CASSTDSRTYEQYF.

The chain links TRBV19 to TRBJ1-5; possible D gene TRBD1, 6 bases. The CDR3 extends over 15 amino acids. V was shortened by 9 bases and J by 0 bases, with 15 bases between the two germline ends. Germline V gives CDR1 LNHDA, CDR2 SQIVND (reference sequence). DNA for the CDR3: TGTGCCAGCACCAAGACAGGATATAGCAATCAGCCCCAGCATTTT. This sequence encodes CASTKTGYSNQPQHF.

The chain combines TRBV5-1 with TRBJ1-2; possible D gene TRBD1, 6 bases. V lost 2 bases and J 6 bases, leaving 11 bases between the germline ends. Germline CDR1 and CDR2: SGHRS and YFSETQ. The CDR3 runs to 13 residues. The CDR3, as DNA: TGCGCCAGCAGCTTACAGGGCGCGGATGGCTACACCTTC. Protein sequence: CASSLQGADGYTF.

The chain recombines TRBV29-1 with TRBJ2-1; D gene uncertain. Trimming pared 7 bases from V and 6 bases from J, leaving 7 bases between. The length of the CDR3 is 10 residues. Germline V gene lookup returns CDR1 SQVTM and CDR2 ANQGSEA. The DNA for the CDR3 is TGCAGCGCACGGGTCAATGAGCAGTTCTTC. Residues: CSARVNEQFF.

About this clone: The junction differs from germline at one of its ends, possibly a read error. The chain is built from TRBV6-5 and TRBJ2-1, with 8 bases lining up with TRBD2. Germline V lookup: CDR1 MNHEY, CDR2 SVGAGI. This CDR3 has 13 residues. The CDR3 DNA reads as TGTGCCAGCATTTACTCGGCGGGGGGTCAGCAGTTCTTC. Translated: CASIYSAGGQQFF.

This sequence joins TRBV6-4 and TRBJ1-1, with TRBD1 identical over 7 bases. The ends lost 0 bases at V and 11 bases at J; junction bases unmatched: 6. CDR3 size: 13 residues. Germline V gene lookup returns CDR1 MRHNA and CDR2 SNTAGT. The CDR3 protein is CASSDSRQGRAFF. As DNA, the CDR3 is TGTGCCAGCAGTGACTCGAGACAGGGCCGGGCTTTCTTT.

The rearrangement uses TRBV30 and TRBJ2-2; D is possibly TRBD1 (5 bases). This CDR3 is built from 14 residues. Between the trimmed V and J ends, which lost 2 bases and 1 base, there was a span of 8 bases. The V gene's germline CDR1 is GTSNPN and CDR2 SVGIG (reference sequence). The CDR3 is CAWSRTKNTGELFF. As DNA, the CDR3 is TGTGCCTGGAGTAGGACAAAGAACACCGGGGAGCTGTTTTTT.

This sequence joins TRBV11-2 and TRBJ2-1; 10 bases line up with TRBD2. The junction had 12 bases not matched to a gene; V was cut back by 5 bases and J by 2 bases. Germline CDR1 is SGHAT and CDR2 is FQNNGV. The CDR3 runs to 18 residues. The CDR3 coding sequence is TGTGCCAGCAGCACACTTTCACCTAGCGGGGGTACCTACAATGAGCAGTTCTTC. Translating gives CASSTLSPSGGTYNEQFF.

The genes are TRBV7-2 and TRBJ2-3, with 9 bases lining up with TRBD2. Germline-derived CDR1 and CDR2 are SGHTA and FQGNSA. Trimming cost V 3 bases and J 4 bases; bases outside gene matches: 17. There are 19 residues in the CDR3. In nucleotides, the CDR3 is TGTGCCAGCAGCTTGGGAATGGCGGGGGGGCCATTCGTCTCAGATACGCAGTATTTT. This encodes CASSLGMAGGPFVSDTQYF.

The chain joins TRBV18 to TRBJ2-7; tentative D call: TRBD1 (8 bases). Germline loops: CDR1 KGHSH, CDR2 LQKENI. The CDR3 length is 14 residues. Trimming removed 5 bases at V and 2 bases at J, with 13 bases between. The chain's CDR3 is CASSAQGGAYEQYF. For the CDR3, the DNA is TGTGCCAGCTCAGCACAGGGGGGGGCCTACGAGCAGTACTTC.